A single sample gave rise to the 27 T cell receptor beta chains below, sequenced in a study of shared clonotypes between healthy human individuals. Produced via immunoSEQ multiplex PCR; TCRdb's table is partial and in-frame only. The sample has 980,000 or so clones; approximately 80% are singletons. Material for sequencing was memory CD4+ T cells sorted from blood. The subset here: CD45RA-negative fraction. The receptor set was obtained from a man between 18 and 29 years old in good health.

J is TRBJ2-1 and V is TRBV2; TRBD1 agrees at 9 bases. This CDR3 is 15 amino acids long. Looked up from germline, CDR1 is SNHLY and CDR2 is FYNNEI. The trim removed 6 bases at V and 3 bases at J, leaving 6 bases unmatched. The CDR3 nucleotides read TGTGCCAGCAGCGCCGGGACAGGGCGCTACAATGAGCAGTTCTTC. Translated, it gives CASSAGTGRYNEQFF.

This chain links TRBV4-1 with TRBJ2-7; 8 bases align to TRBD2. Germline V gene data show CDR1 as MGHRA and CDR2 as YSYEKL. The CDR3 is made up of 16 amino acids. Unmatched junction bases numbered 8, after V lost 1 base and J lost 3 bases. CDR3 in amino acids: CASSQALRGGIYEQYF. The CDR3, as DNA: TGCGCCAGCAGCCAAGCATTACGGGGGGGGATCTACGAGCAGTACTTC.

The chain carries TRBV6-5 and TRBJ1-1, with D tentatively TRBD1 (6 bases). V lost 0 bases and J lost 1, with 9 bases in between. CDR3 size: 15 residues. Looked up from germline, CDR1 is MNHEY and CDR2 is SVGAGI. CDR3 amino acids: CASSYSTGKNTEAFF. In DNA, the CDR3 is TGTGCCAGCAGTTACTCTACAGGGAAGAACACTGAAGCTTTCTTT.

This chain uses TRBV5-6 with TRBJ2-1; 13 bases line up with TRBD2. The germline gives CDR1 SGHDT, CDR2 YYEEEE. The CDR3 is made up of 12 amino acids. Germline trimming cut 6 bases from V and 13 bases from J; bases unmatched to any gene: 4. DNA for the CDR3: TGTGCCAGCATCGGACTAGCGGGAGTTCAGTTCTTC. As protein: CASIGLAGVQFF.

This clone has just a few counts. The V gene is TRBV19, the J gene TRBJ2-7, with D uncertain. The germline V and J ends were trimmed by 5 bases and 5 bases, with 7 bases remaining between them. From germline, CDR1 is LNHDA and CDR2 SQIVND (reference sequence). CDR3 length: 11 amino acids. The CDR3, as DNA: TGTGCCAGTAGTCTCAGACACGAGCAGTACTTC. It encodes CASSLRHEQYF.

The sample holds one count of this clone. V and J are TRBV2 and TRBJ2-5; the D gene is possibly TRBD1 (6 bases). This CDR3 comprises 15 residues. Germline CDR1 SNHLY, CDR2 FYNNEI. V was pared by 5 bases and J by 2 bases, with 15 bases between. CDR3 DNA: TGTGCCAGCAGTAGAGACAGGAGTTATCAAGAGACCCAGTACTTC. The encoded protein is CASSRDRSYQETQYF.

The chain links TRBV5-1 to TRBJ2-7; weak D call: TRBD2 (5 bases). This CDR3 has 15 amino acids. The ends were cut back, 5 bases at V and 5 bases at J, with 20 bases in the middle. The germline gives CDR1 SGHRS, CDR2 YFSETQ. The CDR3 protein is CASSPGRERSHEQYF. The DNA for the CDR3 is TGCGCCAGCAGTCCTGGAAGGGAGAGGAGTCACGAGCAGTACTTC.

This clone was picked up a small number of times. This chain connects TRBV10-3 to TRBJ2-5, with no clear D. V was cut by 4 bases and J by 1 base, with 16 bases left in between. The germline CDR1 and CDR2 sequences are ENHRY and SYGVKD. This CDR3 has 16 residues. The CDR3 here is CAISGSGGQIQETQYF. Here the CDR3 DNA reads TGTGCCATCAGTGGTTCCGGTGGTCAGATCCAAGAGACCCAGTACTTC.

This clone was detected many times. DNA of the CDR3: TGTGCCAGCAGTGCCCAGGGGGCTTCGAACCAAGAGACCCAGTACTTC. This gives the protein CASSAQGASNQETQYF. The V call is TRBV6-1, the J call TRBJ2-5, with 8 nucleotides matching TRBD1. The CDR3 extends over 16 amino acids. J lost 0 bases, V lost 4 bases, and 7 bases had no gene match. The germline V gene has CDR1 MNHNS and CDR2 SASEGT.

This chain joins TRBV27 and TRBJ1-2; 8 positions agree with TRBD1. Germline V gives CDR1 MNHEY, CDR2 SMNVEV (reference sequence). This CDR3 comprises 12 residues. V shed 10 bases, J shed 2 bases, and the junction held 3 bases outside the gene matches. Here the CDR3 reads CATGGVNYGYTF. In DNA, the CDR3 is TGTGCCACAGGGGGCGTCAACTATGGCTACACCTTC.

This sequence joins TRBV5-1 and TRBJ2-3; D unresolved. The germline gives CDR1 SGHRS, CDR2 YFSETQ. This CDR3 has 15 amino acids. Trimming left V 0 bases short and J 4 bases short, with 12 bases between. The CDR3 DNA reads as TGCGCCAGCAGCTTGGCGTTAGGCAGCTCAGATACGCAGTATTTT. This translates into CASSLALGSSDTQYF. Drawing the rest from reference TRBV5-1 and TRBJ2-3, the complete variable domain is KAGVTQTPRYLIKTRGQQVTLSCSPISGHRSVSWYQQTPGQGLQFLFEYFSETQRNKGNFPGRFSGRQFSNSRSEMNVSTLELGDSALYLCASSLALGSSDTQYFGPGTRLTVL.

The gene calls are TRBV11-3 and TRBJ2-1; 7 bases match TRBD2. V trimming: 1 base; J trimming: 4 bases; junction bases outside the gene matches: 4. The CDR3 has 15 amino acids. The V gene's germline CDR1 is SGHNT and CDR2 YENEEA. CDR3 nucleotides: TGTGCCAGCAGCTTAGGACGGGGGGTATACAATGAGCAGTTCTTC. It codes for CASSLGRGVYNEQFF.

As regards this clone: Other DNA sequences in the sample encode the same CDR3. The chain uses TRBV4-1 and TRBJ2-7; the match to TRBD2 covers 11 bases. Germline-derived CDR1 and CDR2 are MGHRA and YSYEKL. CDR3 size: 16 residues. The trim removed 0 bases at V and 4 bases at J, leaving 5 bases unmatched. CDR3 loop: CASSQDWGTSGYEQYF. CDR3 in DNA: TGCGCCAGCAGCCAAGATTGGGGGACTAGCGGATACGAGCAGTACTTC.

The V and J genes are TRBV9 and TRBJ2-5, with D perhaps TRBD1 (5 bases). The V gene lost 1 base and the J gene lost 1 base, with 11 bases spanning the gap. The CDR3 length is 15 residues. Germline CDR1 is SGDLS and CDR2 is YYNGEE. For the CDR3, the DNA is TGTGCCAGCAGCGTAAGGTCGACAGCCCAAGAGACCCAGTACTTC. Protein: CASSVRSTAQETQYF.

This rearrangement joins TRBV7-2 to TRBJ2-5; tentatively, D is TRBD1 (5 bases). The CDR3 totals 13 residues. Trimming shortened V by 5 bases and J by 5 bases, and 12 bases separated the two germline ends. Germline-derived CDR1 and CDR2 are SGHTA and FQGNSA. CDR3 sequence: CASSRDRRETQYF. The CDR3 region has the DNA TGTGCCAGCAGCAGAGACAGAAGGGAGACCCAGTACTTC.

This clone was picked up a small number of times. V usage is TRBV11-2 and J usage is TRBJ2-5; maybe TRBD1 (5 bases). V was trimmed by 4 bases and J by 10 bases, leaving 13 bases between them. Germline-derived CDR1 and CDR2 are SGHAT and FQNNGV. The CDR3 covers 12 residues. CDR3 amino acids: CASSSDRIGQYF. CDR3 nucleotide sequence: TGTGCCAGCAGCTCTGACAGAATCGGCCAGTACTTC.

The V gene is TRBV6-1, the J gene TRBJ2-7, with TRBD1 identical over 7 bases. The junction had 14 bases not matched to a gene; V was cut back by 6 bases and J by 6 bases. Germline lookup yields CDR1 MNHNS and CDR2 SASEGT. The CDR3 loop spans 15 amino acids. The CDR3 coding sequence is TGTGCCAGCAGGACAAGTGAGACAGGGATTGGCGAGCAGTACTTC. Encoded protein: CASRTSETGIGEQYF.

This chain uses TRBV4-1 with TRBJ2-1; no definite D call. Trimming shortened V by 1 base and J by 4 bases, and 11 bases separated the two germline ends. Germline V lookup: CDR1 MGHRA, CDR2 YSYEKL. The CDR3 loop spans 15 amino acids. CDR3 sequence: CASSQGQTNYNEQFF. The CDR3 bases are TGCGCCAGCAGCCAAGGACAAACAAATTACAATGAGCAGTTCTTC.

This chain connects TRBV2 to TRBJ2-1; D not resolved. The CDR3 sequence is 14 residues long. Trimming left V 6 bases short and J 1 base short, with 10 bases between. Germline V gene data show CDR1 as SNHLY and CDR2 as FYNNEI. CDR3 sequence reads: CASRPAGSYNEQFF. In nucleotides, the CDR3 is TGTGCCAGCAGGCCGGCCGGGTCCTACAATGAGCAGTTCTTC.

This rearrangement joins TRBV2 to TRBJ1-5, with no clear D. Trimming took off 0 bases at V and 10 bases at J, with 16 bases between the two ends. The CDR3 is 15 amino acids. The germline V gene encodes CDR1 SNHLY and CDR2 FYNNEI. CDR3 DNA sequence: TGTGCCAGCAGTGAAGCCGGCAGAACACCTCTACCCCAGCATTTT. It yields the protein CASSEAGRTPLPQHF.

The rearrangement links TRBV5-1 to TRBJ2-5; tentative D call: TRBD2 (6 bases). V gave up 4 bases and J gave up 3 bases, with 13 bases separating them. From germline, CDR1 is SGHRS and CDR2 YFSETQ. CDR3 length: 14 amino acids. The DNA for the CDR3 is TGCGCCAGCAGCGGAGGGAACACAAAAGAGACCCAGTACTTC. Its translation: CASSGGNTKETQYF.

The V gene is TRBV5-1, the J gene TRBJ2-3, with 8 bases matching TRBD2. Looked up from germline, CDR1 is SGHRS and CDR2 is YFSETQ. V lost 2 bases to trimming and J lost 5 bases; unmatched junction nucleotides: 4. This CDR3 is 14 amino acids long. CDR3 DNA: TGCGCCAGCAGCTTAGAGCGGGAGCTAGATACGCAGTATTTT. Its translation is CASSLERELDTQYF. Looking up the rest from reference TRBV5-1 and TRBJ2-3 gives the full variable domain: KAGVTQTPRYLIKTRGQQVTLSCSPISGHRSVSWYQQTPGQGLQFLFEYFSETQRNKGNFPGRFSGRQFSNSRSEMNVSTLELGDSALYLCASSLERELDTQYFGPGTRLTVL.

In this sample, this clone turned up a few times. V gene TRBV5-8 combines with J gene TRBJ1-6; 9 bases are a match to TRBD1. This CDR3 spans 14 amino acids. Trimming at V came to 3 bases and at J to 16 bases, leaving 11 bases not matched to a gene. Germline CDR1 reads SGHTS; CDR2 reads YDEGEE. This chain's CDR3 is CASSWATGTGKLHF. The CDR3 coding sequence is TGTGCCAGCAGCTGGGCGACCGGGACAGGGAAACTCCACTTT.

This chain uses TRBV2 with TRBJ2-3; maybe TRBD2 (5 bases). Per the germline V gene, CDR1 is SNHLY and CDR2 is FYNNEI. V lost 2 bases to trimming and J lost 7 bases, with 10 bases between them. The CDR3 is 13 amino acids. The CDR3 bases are TGTGCCAGCAGTGAAATGAGGGATTATACGCAGTATTTT. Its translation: CASSEMRDYTQYF.

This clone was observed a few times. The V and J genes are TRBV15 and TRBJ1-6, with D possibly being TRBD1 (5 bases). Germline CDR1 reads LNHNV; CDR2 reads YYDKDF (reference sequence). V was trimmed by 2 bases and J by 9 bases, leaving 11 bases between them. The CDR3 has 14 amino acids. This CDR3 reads CATSRQGRGSPLHF. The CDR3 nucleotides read TGTGCCACCAGCAGACAGGGAAGGGGTTCACCCCTCCACTTT.

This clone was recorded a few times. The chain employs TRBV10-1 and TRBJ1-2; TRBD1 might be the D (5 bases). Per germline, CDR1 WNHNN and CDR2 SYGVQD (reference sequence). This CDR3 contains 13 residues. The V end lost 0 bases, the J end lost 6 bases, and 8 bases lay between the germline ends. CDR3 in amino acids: CASSESRVDGYTF. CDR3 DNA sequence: TGCGCCAGCAGTGAGTCCAGGGTAGATGGCTACACCTTC.

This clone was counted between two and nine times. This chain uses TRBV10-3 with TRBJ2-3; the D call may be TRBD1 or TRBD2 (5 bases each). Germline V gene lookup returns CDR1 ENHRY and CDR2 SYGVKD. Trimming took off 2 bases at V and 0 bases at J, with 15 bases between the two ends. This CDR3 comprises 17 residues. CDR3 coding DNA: TGTGCCATCAGTGAGCCGGGACCTAGGGGAAGCACAGATACGCAGTATTTT. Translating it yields CAISEPGPRGSTDTQYF.